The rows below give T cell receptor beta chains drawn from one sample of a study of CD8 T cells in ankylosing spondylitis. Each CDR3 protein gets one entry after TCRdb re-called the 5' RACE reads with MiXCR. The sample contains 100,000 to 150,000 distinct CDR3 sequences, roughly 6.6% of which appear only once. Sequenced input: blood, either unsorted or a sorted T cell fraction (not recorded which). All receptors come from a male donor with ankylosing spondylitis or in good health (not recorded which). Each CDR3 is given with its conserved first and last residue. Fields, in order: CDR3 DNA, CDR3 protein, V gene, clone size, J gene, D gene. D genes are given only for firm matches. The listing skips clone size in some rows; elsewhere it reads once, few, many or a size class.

cdr3_nt: TGCGCCAGCAGACTGGGGACAGATTCGAACACTGAAGCTTTCTTT
cdr3_aa: CASRLGTDSNTEAFF
v_call: TRBV5-1
clone_size: NA
j_call: TRBJ1-1
d_call: TRBD1

cdr3_nt: TGTGCCAGCAGCCCAAGGGACTATAGCACAGATACGCAGTATTTT
cdr3_aa: CASSPRDYSTDTQYF
v_call: TRBV7-2
clone_size: NA
j_call: TRBJ2-3
d_call: TRBD2

cdr3_nt: TGTGCCAGCAGCGTAATGGGGACAGGGGGCACCGGGGAGCTGTTTTTT
cdr3_aa: CASSVMGTGGTGELFF
v_call: TRBV9
clone_size: many
j_call: TRBJ2-2
d_call: TRBD1

cdr3_nt: TGCAGCGTTTCCCCAGGGATGGCGGGGCAGCCCCAGCATTTT
cdr3_aa: CSVSPGMAGQPQHF
v_call: TRBV29-1
clone_size: once
j_call: TRBJ1-5
d_call: NA

cdr3_nt: TGTGCCAGCAGCTTAGGGAACCTAGCGGGAGGTAACGAGCAGTTCTTC
cdr3_aa: CASSLGNLAGGNEQFF
v_call: TRBV7-2
clone_size: many
j_call: TRBJ2-1
d_call: TRBD2

cdr3_nt: TGTGCCAGCAGCGCCGTAGGGGGGGGGAACACTGAAGCTTTCTTT
cdr3_aa: CASSAVGGGNTEAFF
v_call: TRBV7-3
clone_size: many
j_call: TRBJ1-1
d_call: NA

cdr3_nt: TGCAGTGCTAATAGAGGACAGGGCCAAGATACGCAGTATTTT
cdr3_aa: CSANRGQGQDTQYF
v_call: TRBV20-1
clone_size: NA
j_call: TRBJ2-3
d_call: TRBD1

cdr3_nt: TGTGCCAGCAGAAGGGGGGGGGGAACGAATGATTCACCCCTCCACTTT
cdr3_aa: CASRRGGGTNDSPLHF
v_call: TRBV5-4
clone_size: many
j_call: TRBJ1-6
d_call: NA

cdr3_nt: TGTGCCAGCAGCCCCCTGTTAGGTGAGGGTGAAGCTTTCTTT
cdr3_aa: CASSPLLGEGEAFF
v_call: TRBV3-1
clone_size: many
j_call: TRBJ1-1
d_call: NA

cdr3_nt: TGTGCCAGCAGACCTGACGGGAGCAATCAGCCCCAGCATTTT
cdr3_aa: CASRPDGSNQPQHF
v_call: TRBV12-3/TRBV12-4
clone_size: NA
j_call: TRBJ1-5
d_call: NA

cdr3_nt: TGCGCCAGCAGCTCGGGACAGGGAACAGATACGCAGTATTTT
cdr3_aa: CASSSGQGTDTQYF
v_call: TRBV5-1
clone_size: many
j_call: TRBJ2-3
d_call: TRBD1

cdr3_nt: TGTGCCACCAGTCGGGACAGCAATCAGCCCCAGCATTTT
cdr3_aa: CATSRDSNQPQHF
v_call: TRBV24-1
clone_size: many
j_call: TRBJ1-5
d_call: NA

cdr3_nt: TGCAGTGCTAGAGATCTCACGGGGGCCTACGAGCAGTACTTC
cdr3_aa: CSARDLTGAYEQYF
v_call: TRBV20-1
clone_size: many
j_call: TRBJ2-7
d_call: NA

cdr3_nt: TGTGCCAGCAGCTTCATCCTCGTACCGGGACTAGCGGGAGGCAAACTATCCTACAATGAGCAGTTCTTC
cdr3_aa: CASSFILVPGLAGGKLSYNEQFF
v_call: TRBV7-2
clone_size: NA
j_call: TRBJ2-1
d_call: TRBD2

cdr3_nt: TGTGCCAGCAGTTACTCCCAGGGCTTGGAGACCCAGTACTTC
cdr3_aa: CASSYSQGLETQYF
v_call: TRBV6-5
clone_size: many
j_call: TRBJ2-5
d_call: NA

cdr3_nt: TGTGCCAGCAGCTTAGAGGGGACAGGTGCCTACGAGCAGTACTTC
cdr3_aa: CASSLEGTGAYEQYF
v_call: TRBV7-8
clone_size: many
j_call: TRBJ2-7
d_call: TRBD1

cdr3_nt: TGTGCCAGCAGTGGCCCTAGGGGGAATGGGGACACTGAAGCTTTCTTT
cdr3_aa: CASSGPRGNGDTEAFF
v_call: TRBV28
clone_size: many
j_call: TRBJ1-1
d_call: NA

cdr3_nt: TGTGCCAGCTCAGACGGCGGGAGTTCACCCCTCCACTTT
cdr3_aa: CASSDGGSSPLHF
v_call: TRBV18
clone_size: many
j_call: TRBJ1-6
d_call: NA

cdr3_nt: TGCGCCAGCAGCTTGCGGGGGACTAGTCTCAATGAGCAGTTCTTC
cdr3_aa: CASSLRGTSLNEQFF
v_call: TRBV5-1
clone_size: many
j_call: TRBJ2-1
d_call: TRBD2

cdr3_nt: TGTGCCAGCTCACCTACCGGGACGGAAGCTGAAAAACTGTTTTTT
cdr3_aa: CASSPTGTEAEKLFF
v_call: TRBV18
clone_size: NA
j_call: TRBJ1-4
d_call: NA

cdr3_nt: TGCGCCAGCAGCCCCCTCGGGGGGTCGAACACTGAAGCTTTCTTT
cdr3_aa: CASSPLGGSNTEAFF
v_call: TRBV5-1
clone_size: many
j_call: TRBJ1-1
d_call: NA

cdr3_nt: TGTGCCACCAGTGATGATCGGGGAACTGAAGCTTTCTTT
cdr3_aa: CATSDDRGTEAFF
v_call: TRBV24-1
clone_size: many
j_call: TRBJ1-1
d_call: NA

cdr3_nt: TGTGCCAGCAGCCAAAACTATGGCTACACCTTC
cdr3_aa: CASSQNYGYTF
v_call: TRBV7-9
clone_size: NA
j_call: TRBJ1-2
d_call: NA

cdr3_nt: TGTGCCAGCAGTTTAGGGGGAATCTACGAGCAGTACTTC
cdr3_aa: CASSLGGIYEQYF
v_call: TRBV12-3/TRBV12-4
clone_size: many
j_call: TRBJ2-7
d_call: NA

cdr3_nt: TGCGCCAGCAGCAACAGAGCAACTAATGAAAAACTGTTTTTT
cdr3_aa: CASSNRATNEKLFF
v_call: TRBV5-1
clone_size: many
j_call: TRBJ1-4
d_call: NA

cdr3_nt: TGTGCCAGCAGCGCAGAAGGGGGCGCGATGCAAGGCTACACCTTC
cdr3_aa: CASSAEGGAMQGYTF
v_call: TRBV12-3/TRBV12-4
clone_size: many
j_call: TRBJ1-2
d_call: TRBD1

cdr3_nt: TGCAGTGCCTCCTCGGGACAGAGCATGAACACTGAAGCTTTCTTT
cdr3_aa: CSASSGQSMNTEAFF
v_call: TRBV20-1
clone_size: many
j_call: TRBJ1-1
d_call: TRBD1

cdr3_nt: TGCGCCAGCAGTCACCATGAAGACCGGGACAGACCCTCTGGGGCCAACGTCCTGACTTTC
cdr3_aa: CASSHHEDRDRPSGANVLTF
v_call: TRBV23-1
clone_size: NA
j_call: TRBJ2-6
d_call: TRBD1

cdr3_nt: TGTGCCAGCAGCCCCACAGGATGGAGCATCGCAGATACGCAGTATTTT
cdr3_aa: CASSPTGWSIADTQYF
v_call: TRBV7-9
clone_size: many
j_call: TRBJ2-3
d_call: NA

cdr3_nt: TGCGCCAGCTCGTCGGGGGCGATTAACTATGGCTACACCTTC
cdr3_aa: CASSSGAINYGYTF
v_call: TRBV5-1
clone_size: many
j_call: TRBJ1-2
d_call: NA

cdr3_nt: TGTGCCAGCAGAACTGGACTAGAGCCCAATGAGCAGTTCTTC
cdr3_aa: CASRTGLEPNEQFF
v_call: TRBV6-1
clone_size: many
j_call: TRBJ2-1
d_call: TRBD2

cdr3_nt: TGCGCCAGCAGCTTGGCCCCGGGAGAGCACACTGAAGCTTTCTTT
cdr3_aa: CASSLAPGEHTEAFF
v_call: TRBV5-1
clone_size: many
j_call: TRBJ1-1
d_call: NA

cdr3_nt: TGCAGTGCCCGGTCTAGCGGGGGGTTGGATACGCAGTATTTT
cdr3_aa: CSARSSGGLDTQYF
v_call: TRBV20-1
clone_size: many
j_call: TRBJ2-3
d_call: TRBD2

cdr3_nt: TGTGCCAGCAGCTTACCTAGCGGGAGACCCGGGGAGCTGTTTTTT
cdr3_aa: CASSLPSGRPGELFF
v_call: TRBV7-8
clone_size: many
j_call: TRBJ2-2
d_call: TRBD2

cdr3_nt: TGCGCCAGCGGAGCGTATATCACAGATACGCAGTATTTT
cdr3_aa: CASGAYITDTQYF
v_call: TRBV5-1
clone_size: many
j_call: TRBJ2-3
d_call: NA

cdr3_nt: TGTGCCACCAGCAGAGATGGACTGGGGGCAGATACGCAGTATTTT
cdr3_aa: CATSRDGLGADTQYF
v_call: TRBV15
clone_size: many
j_call: TRBJ2-3
d_call: NA

cdr3_nt: TGCGCCAGCAGCCGGAACGACAGGGCGAACACTGAAGCTTTCTTT
cdr3_aa: CASSRNDRANTEAFF
v_call: TRBV5-1
clone_size: NA
j_call: TRBJ1-1
d_call: TRBD1

cdr3_nt: TGTGCCAGTAGGGACGCCTACCCCTATGGCTACACCTTC
cdr3_aa: CASRDAYPYGYTF
v_call: TRBV19
clone_size: many
j_call: TRBJ1-2
d_call: NA

cdr3_nt: TGCAGCGTTCGTAATACAGACTATGGCTACACCTTC
cdr3_aa: CSVRNTDYGYTF
v_call: TRBV29-1
clone_size: NA
j_call: TRBJ1-2
d_call: NA

cdr3_nt: TGCGCCAGCAGCGCACGAAGTCCCACTGAAGCTTTCTTT
cdr3_aa: CASSARSPTEAFF
v_call: TRBV5-1
clone_size: many
j_call: TRBJ1-1
d_call: NA

cdr3_nt: TGCGCCAGCAGGGAGGTCGTTAATGAAAAACTGTTTTTT
cdr3_aa: CASREVVNEKLFF
v_call: TRBV5-1
clone_size: many
j_call: TRBJ1-4
d_call: NA